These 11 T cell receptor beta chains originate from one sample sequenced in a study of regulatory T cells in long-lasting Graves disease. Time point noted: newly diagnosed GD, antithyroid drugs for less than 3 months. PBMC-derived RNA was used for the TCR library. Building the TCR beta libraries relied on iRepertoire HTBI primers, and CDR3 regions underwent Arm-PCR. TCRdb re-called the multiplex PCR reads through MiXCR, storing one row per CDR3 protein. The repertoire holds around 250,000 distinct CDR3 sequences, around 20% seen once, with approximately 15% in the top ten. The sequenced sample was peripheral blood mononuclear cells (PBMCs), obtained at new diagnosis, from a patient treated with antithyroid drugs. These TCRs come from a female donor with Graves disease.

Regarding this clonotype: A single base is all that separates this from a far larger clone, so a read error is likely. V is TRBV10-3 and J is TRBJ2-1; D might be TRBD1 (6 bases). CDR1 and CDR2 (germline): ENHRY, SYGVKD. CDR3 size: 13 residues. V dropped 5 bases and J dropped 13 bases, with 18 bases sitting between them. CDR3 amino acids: CAISYSLTGIQFF. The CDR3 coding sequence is TGTGCCATCAGTTACTCTTTGACAGGTATTCAGTTCTTC.

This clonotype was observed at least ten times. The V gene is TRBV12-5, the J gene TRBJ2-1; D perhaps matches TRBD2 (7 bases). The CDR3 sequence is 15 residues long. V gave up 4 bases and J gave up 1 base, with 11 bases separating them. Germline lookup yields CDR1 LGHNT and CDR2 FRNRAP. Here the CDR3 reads CASGYEGGSYNEQFF. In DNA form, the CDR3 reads TGTGCTAGTGGTTACGAGGGGGGGTCCTACAATGAGCAGTTCTTC. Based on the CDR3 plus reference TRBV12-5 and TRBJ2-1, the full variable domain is DARVTQTPRHKVTEMGQEVTMRCQPILGHNTVFWYRQTMMQGLELLAYFRNRAPLDDSGMPKDRFSAEMPDATLATLKIQPSEPRDSAVYFCASGYEGGSYNEQFFGPGTRLTVL.

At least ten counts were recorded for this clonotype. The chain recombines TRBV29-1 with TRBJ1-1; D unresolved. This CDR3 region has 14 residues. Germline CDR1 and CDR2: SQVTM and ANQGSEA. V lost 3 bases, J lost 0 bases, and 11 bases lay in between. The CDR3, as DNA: TGCAGCGTTGATAGCCTCACCATGAACACTGAAGCTTTCTTT. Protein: CSVDSLTMNTEAFF. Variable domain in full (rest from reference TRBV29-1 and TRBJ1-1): SAVISQKPSRDICQRGTSLTIQCQVDSQVTMMFWYRQQPGQSLTLIATANQGSEATYESGFVIDKFPISRPNLTFSTLTVSNMSPEDSSIYLCSVDSLTMNTEAFFGQGTRLTVV.

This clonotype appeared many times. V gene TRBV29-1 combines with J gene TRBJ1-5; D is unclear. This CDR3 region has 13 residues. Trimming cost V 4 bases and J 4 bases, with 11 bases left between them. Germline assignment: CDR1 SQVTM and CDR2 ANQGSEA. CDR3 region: CSVAARVNQPQHF. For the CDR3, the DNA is TGCAGCGTTGCGGCCCGGGTTAATCAGCCCCAGCATTTT.

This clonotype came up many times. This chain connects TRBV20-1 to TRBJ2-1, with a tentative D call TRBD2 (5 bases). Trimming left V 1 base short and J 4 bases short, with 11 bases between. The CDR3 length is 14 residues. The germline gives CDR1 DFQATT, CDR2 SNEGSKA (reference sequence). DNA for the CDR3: TGCAGTGCTAGAGCTCGGACTCATTACAATGAGCAGTTCTTC. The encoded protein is CSARARTHYNEQFF.

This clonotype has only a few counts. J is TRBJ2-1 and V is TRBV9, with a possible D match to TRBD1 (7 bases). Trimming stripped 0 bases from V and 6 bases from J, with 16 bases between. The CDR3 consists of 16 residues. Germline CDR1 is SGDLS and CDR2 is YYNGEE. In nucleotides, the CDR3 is TGTGCCAGCAGCGTAGCGTCTCAGGGGGGATTCAATGAGCAGTTCTTC. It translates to CASSVASQGGFNEQFF.

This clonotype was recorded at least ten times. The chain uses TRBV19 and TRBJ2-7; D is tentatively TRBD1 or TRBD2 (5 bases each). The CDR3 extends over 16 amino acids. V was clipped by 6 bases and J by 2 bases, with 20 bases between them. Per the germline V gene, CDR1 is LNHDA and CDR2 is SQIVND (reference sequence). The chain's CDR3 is CASSPETGTRAYEQYF. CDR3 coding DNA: TGTGCCAGTAGCCCGGAGACCGGGACCCGCGCCTACGAGCAGTACTTC.

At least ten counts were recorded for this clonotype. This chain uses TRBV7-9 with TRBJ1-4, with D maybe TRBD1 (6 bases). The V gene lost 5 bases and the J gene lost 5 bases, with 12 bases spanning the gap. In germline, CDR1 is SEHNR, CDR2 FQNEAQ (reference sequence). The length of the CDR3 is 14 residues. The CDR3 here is CASSRTDRNEKLFF. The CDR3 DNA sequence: TGTGCCAGCAGCCGTACGGACAGAAATGAAAAACTGTTTTTT.

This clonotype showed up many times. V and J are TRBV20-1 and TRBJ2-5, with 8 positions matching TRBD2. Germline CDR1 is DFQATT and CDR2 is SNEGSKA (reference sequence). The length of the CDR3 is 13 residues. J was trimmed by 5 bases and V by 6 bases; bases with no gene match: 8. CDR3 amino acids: CSAHRGGVETQYF. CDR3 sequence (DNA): TGCAGTGCCCACCGGGGGGGGGTTGAGACCCAGTACTTC.

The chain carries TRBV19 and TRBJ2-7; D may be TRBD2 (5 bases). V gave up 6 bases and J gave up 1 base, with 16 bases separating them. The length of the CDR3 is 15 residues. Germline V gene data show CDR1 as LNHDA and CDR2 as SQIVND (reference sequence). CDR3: CASSWSGRGSYEQYF. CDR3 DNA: TGTGCCAGTAGCTGGAGTGGCCGGGGTTCCTACGAGCAGTACTTC. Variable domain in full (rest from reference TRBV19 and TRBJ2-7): DGGITQSPKYLFRKEGQNVTLSCEQNLNHDAMYWYRQDPGQGLRLIYYSQIVNDFQKGDIAEGYSVSREKKESFPLTVTSAQKNPTAFYLCASSWSGRGSYEQYFGPGTRLTVT.

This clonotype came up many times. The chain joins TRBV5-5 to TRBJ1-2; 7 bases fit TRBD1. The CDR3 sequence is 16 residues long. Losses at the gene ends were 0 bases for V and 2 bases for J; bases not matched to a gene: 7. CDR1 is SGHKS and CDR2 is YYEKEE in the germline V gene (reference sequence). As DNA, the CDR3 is TGTGCCAGCAGCTTGGACCCGGGACAGCAAAACTATGGCTACACCTTC. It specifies CASSLDPGQQNYGYTF.